This T cell receptor (beta chain) was captured in a study of T cell responses to AZD1222 COVID-19 vaccine. Overall study results and limits: An increase in Spike-specific TCR breadth and depth was observed after two AZD1222 doses.

V shed 4 bases and J shed 11 bases, with 18 bases lying between them. Germline V gene data show CDR1 as MNHEY and CDR2 as SMNVEV (reference sequence). The CDR3 runs to 14 residues. The protocol was immunoSEQ multiplex PCR, while the TCRdb copy is restricted to in-frame clones and leaves out a portion. The table shows about 190,000 clones, with around 92% occurring only once. As concerns this clone: Its matching antigen is unknown.

V gene TRBV27 combines with J gene TRBJ1-5, with D possibly matching TRBD1 (6 bases). Sequencing was performed on peripheral blood, taken on day 0 of AZD1222 vaccination. This TCR was sampled from an adult in good health. The DNA for the CDR3 is TGTGCCAGCAGTTCCAGGGGACCAGGGCAGGCCCAGCATTTT. Encoded protein: CASSSRGPGQAQHF.